The 25 T cell receptor beta chains below were found in one sample sequenced in a study of cytomegalovirus exposure and HLA in healthy donors. Primers: 60 Vbeta forward and 13 Jbeta reverse. Assay used: immunoSEQ multiplex PCR; TCRdb lists only in-frame clones, some missing. The sample holds 150,000 to 200,000 clones, roughly 80% seen once. Sequencing was done on a sample of PBMCs. The receptors derive from a boy aged 5-17 years in good health and CMV-seronegative.

The genes are TRBV7-9 and TRBJ1-1; 7 nucleotides match TRBD1. V trimming: 5 bases; J trimming: 3 bases; junction bases outside the gene matches: 9. Germline assignment: CDR1 SEHNR and CDR2 FQNEAQ (reference sequence). The CDR3 length is 15 residues. The CDR3 DNA is TGTGCCAGCAGCCCCGACAGGGATCGGCACACTGAAGCTTTCTTT. Its protein is CASSPDRDRHTEAFF.

This clone showed up just once. The J gene is TRBJ1-2, the V gene TRBV6-5, with D perhaps matching TRBD1 (6 bases). CDR1 is MNHEY and CDR2 is SVGAGI in the germline V gene. This CDR3 is 13 amino acids long. The V and J ends lost 5 bases and 8 bases respectively, with 15 bases between them. The CDR3: CASSEGQIPGYTF. The DNA for the CDR3 is TGTGCCAGCAGTGAAGGACAGATCCCCGGCTACACCTTC.

DNA for the CDR3: TGTGCCAGCAGCCACTTAGAATCGTGGGTTTTGGGCGGAAACACCATATATTTT. The encoded protein is CASSHLESWVLGGNTIYF. The V gene is TRBV7-9, the J gene TRBJ1-3; D gene uncertain. The CDR3 has 18 amino acids. The V and J ends lost 5 bases and 4 bases respectively, with 24 bases between them. Germline assignment: CDR1 SEHNR and CDR2 FQNEAQ (reference sequence).

The chain is built from TRBV5-6 and TRBJ2-7; the match to TRBD1 covers 12 bases. Trimming took 2 bases from V and 5 from J; bases not matched to a gene: 5. This CDR3 contains 15 residues. CDR1 and CDR2 from the germline V gene are SGHDT and YYEEEE. The DNA for the CDR3 is TGTGCCAGCAGCTTCATGGGACAGGGGGCCAACGAGCAGTACTTC. It yields the protein CASSFMGQGANEQYF. Full variable domain (remainder filled in from reference TRBV5-6 and TRBJ2-7): DAGVTQSPTHLIKTRGQQVTLRCSPKSGHDTVSWYQQALGQGPQFIFQYYEEEERQRGNFPDRFSGHQFPNYSSELNVNALLLGDSALYLCASSFMGQGANEQYFGPGTRLTVT.

This clone was counted once. The CDR3 here is CASSLVNSPNYGYTF. The CDR3 DNA sequence: TGTGCCAGCAGCTTAGTGAACAGCCCTAACTATGGCTACACCTTC. This chain links TRBV7-9 with TRBJ1-2; D not certain. Germline V CDR1 and CDR2: SEHNR, FQNEAQ (reference sequence). Trimming took off 1 base at V and 0 bases at J, with 9 bases between the two ends. CDR3 length: 15 residues.

This clone occurred once. This rearrangement joins TRBV20-1 to TRBJ2-7; possibly TRBD1 for D (6 bases). The germline V gene has CDR1 DFQATT and CDR2 SNEGSKA (reference sequence). With 3 bases removed from V and 5 bases from J, the gap between germline ends came to 8 bases. The CDR3 loop spans 11 amino acids. The CDR3 nucleotides read TGCAGTGCTAGTTACAGGGACGAGCAGTACTTC. Encoded protein: CSASYRDEQYF.

The chain carries TRBV20-1 and TRBJ2-5, with D unclear. The germline CDR1 and CDR2 sequences are DFQATT and SNEGSKA (reference sequence). V dropped 5 bases and J dropped 2 bases, with 6 bases sitting between them. The CDR3 spans 11 residues. CDR3 sequence: CSAPRQETQYF. CDR3 nucleotide sequence: TGCAGTGCTCCCCGTCAAGAGACCCAGTACTTC.

The chain has TRBV2 and TRBJ1-2; the match to TRBD1 covers 9 bases. This CDR3 is 14 amino acids long. V lost 6 bases and J lost 1; bases outside the gene matches: 3. Germline values: CDR1 SNHLY, CDR2 FYNNEI. CDR3 region: CASRTGGINYGYTF. For the CDR3, the DNA is TGTGCCAGCAGAACAGGGGGCATTAACTATGGCTACACCTTC.

V gene TRBV7-2 combines with J gene TRBJ2-5; 15 bases fit TRBD2. Per germline, CDR1 SGHTA and CDR2 FQGNSA. The CDR3 is made up of 17 amino acids. V shed 4 bases and J 5 bases; nucleotides not matched to a gene: 8. The CDR3 loop reads CASSSPRGLAGGETQYF. The CDR3 nucleotides are TGTGCCAGCAGCTCCCCCAGGGGACTAGCGGGGGGCGAGACCCAGTACTTC. The entire variable domain, with the rest obtained from reference TRBV7-2 and TRBJ2-5, is as follows: GAGVSQSPSNKVTEKGKDVELRCDPISGHTALYWYRQSLGQGLEFLIYFQGNSAPDKSGLPSDRFSAERTGGSVSTLTIQRTQQEDSAVYLCASSSPRGLAGGETQYFGPGTRLLVL.

This chain uses TRBV5-1 with TRBJ1-1, with 7 bases identical to TRBD1. CDR1 SGHRS and CDR2 YFSETQ come from the germline V gene. This CDR3 spans 13 amino acids. The trim removed 4 bases at V and 11 bases at J, leaving 11 bases unmatched. CDR3: CASSQIRDSYAFF. Written as DNA, the CDR3 is TGCGCCAGCAGCCAGATCCGGGACAGCTATGCTTTCTTT.

This clone appeared a single time. This chain connects TRBV27 to TRBJ2-5; D unclear. The V gene lost 11 bases and the J gene lost 7 bases, with 5 bases spanning the gap. The CDR3 runs to 8 residues. Germline CDR1 and CDR2: MNHEY and SMNVEV (reference sequence). The CDR3 loop reads CAPGTQYF. The CDR3 region has the DNA TGTGCCCCGGGGACCCAGTACTTC.

In this sample, this clone turned up once. V and J are TRBV5-4 and TRBJ2-1; TRBD1 matches at 7 bases. Germline assignment: CDR1 SGHNT and CDR2 YYREEE (reference sequence). Losses at the gene ends were 2 bases for V and 5 bases for J; bases not matched to a gene: 4. The CDR3 length is 14 residues. DNA of the CDR3: TGTGCCAGCAGCTTTCCCGACAGGGACAATGAGCAGTTCTTC. The encoded protein is CASSFPDRDNEQFF.

This clone has more than one count but fewer than ten. The chain uses TRBV27 and TRBJ2-5; D gene unclear. The better agreement between TRBJ2-7 and the DNA end casts doubt on the J call. From germline, CDR1 is MNHEY and CDR2 SMNVEV (reference sequence). The CDR3 has 14 amino acids. Here the CDR3 DNA reads TGTGCCAGCAGTTTAATGACACTTCCCTACGAGCAGTACTTC. Protein: CASSLMTLPYEQYF.

The chain carries TRBV10-3 and TRBJ2-7, with unresolved D. CDR1 is ENHRY, CDR2 SYGVKD, per germline. V dropped 4 bases and J dropped 1 base, with 11 bases sitting between them. CDR3 size: 14 residues. The chain's CDR3 is CAISALPGSYEQYF. CDR3 bases: TGTGCCATCAGTGCACTTCCCGGGTCCTACGAGCAGTACTTC.

The chain carries TRBV6-5 and TRBJ1-2, with D possibly matching TRBD1 (6 bases). The CDR3 has 16 amino acids. Trimming pared 2 bases from V and 6 bases from J, leaving 19 bases between. CDR1 and CDR2 (germline): MNHEY, SVGAGI. The CDR3 DNA is TGTGCCAGCAGTTACGCCGGAAAGGACAGCTCTCATGGCTACACCTTC. This encodes CASSYAGKDSSHGYTF.

This clone is a singleton in its sample. This sample includes further DNA sequences coding for the same CDR3. The J gene is TRBJ2-7, the V gene TRBV15; 11 bases align to TRBD1. Germline V gene data show CDR1 as LNHNV and CDR2 as YYDKDF (reference sequence). V trimming: 3 bases; J trimming: 3 bases; junction bases outside the gene matches: 1. The CDR3 sequence is 14 residues long. The chain's CDR3 is CATSRDRGLYEQYF. As DNA, the CDR3 is TGTGCCACCAGCAGGGACAGGGGGCTCTACGAGCAGTACTTC.

J is TRBJ2-7 and V is TRBV5-1, with 13 nucleotides matching TRBD2. This CDR3 is 15 amino acids long. Germline CDR1 is SGHRS and CDR2 is YFSETQ. V was pared by 7 bases and J by 4 bases, with 8 bases of the junction left unmatched. The CDR3 spells CASGRTSGSEYEQYF. The CDR3 coding sequence is TGCGCCAGCGGACGGACTAGCGGGAGTGAATACGAGCAGTACTTC.

The chain uses TRBV19 and TRBJ2-7; 9 bases are shared with TRBD1. This CDR3 is built from 14 residues. Germline CDR1 and CDR2: LNHDA and SQIVND (reference sequence). V dropped 5 bases and J dropped 3; count of bases not matched to a gene: 5. The CDR3 bases are TGTGCCAGTAGTTACGGGGACAGGGTCTACGAGCAGTACTTC. It codes for CASSYGDRVYEQYF.

V gene TRBV10-3 combines with J gene TRBJ2-7; the D gene is possibly TRBD1 (6 bases). This CDR3 region has 16 residues. Trimming cost V 5 bases and J 1 base, with 18 bases left between them. Germline values: CDR1 ENHRY, CDR2 SYGVKD. CDR3 loop: CAISKTHRDKSYEQYF. The CDR3 coding sequence is TGTGCCATCAGTAAAACACACCGGGACAAGTCCTACGAGCAGTACTTC.

The V call is TRBV11-1, the J call TRBJ1-1, with TRBD1 matching over 7 bases. CDR1 and CDR2 from the germline V gene are SGHAT and FQDESV (reference sequence). J gave up 7 bases and V 5 bases, and 10 bases lay outside the gene matches. CDR3 length equals 14 residues. The CDR3 DNA sequence: TGTGCCAGCAGCCCCCAGGACAGGTGGAGTGAAGCTTTCTTT. This encodes CASSPQDRWSEAFF.

The CDR3 region is CASSKTGWDEQYF. CDR3 nucleotide sequence: TGTGCCAGTAGTAAGACAGGTTGGGACGAGCAGTACTTC. The chain is built from TRBV19 and TRBJ2-7; TRBD1 is a possible D gene (6 bases). CDR1 and CDR2 from the germline V gene are LNHDA and SQIVND (reference sequence). This CDR3 has 13 amino acids. The V end was cut by 4 bases, the J end by 5 bases, with 12 bases between.

The chain uses TRBV6-1 and TRBJ1-1; 7 positions match TRBD1. The J segment lost 5 bases and the V segment lost 6 bases, leaving 9 bases of the junction unmatched. CDR3 length: 14 amino acids. Per germline, CDR1 MNHNS and CDR2 SASEGT. The CDR3 sequence is CASSRTGGGTEAFF. The CDR3, as DNA: TGTGCCAGCAGCAGGACAGGAGGGGGGACTGAAGCTTTCTTT.

CDR3 DNA sequence: TGTGCCAGCAGCTTCCCCGCGGCAGGGGGAACTGAAGCTTTCTTT. Protein: CASSFPAAGGTEAFF. J is TRBJ1-1 and V is TRBV7-9, with 7 bases fitting TRBD1. The CDR3 extends over 15 amino acids. After removal of 3 bases from V and 5 bases from J, the junction contained 9 bases not matched to a gene. CDR1 and CDR2 (germline): SEHNR, FQNEAQ (reference sequence).

The chain uses TRBV9 and TRBJ2-3; the match to TRBD2 covers 7 bases. The CDR3 covers 17 residues. Germline CDR1 and CDR2: SGDLS and YYNGEE. With 4 bases clipped from V and 0 bases from J, the junction kept 11 bases outside the gene matches. The CDR3 loop is CASSLPSSGPSTDTQYF. CDR3 bases: TGTGCCAGCAGCCTCCCTTCTAGCGGCCCTAGCACAGATACGCAGTATTTT.

The rearrangement uses TRBV5-1 and TRBJ2-7, with D unresolved. The germline V and J ends were trimmed by 5 bases and 3 bases, with 18 bases remaining between them. Germline V gene data show CDR1 as SGHRS and CDR2 as YFSETQ. This CDR3 has 15 amino acids. This CDR3 is CASRHEPISRYEQYF. CDR3 sequence (DNA): TGCGCCAGCAGGCACGAACCTATATCTCGCTACGAGCAGTACTTC.